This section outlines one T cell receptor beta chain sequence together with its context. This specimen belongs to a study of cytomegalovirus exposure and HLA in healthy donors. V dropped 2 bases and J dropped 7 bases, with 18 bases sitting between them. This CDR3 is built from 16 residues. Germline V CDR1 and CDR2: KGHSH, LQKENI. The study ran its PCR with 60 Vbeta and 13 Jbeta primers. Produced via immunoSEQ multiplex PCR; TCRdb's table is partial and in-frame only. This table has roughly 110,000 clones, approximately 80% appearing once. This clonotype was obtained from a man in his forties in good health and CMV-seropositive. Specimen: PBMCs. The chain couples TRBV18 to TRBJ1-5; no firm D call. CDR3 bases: TGTGCCAGCTCACCATCCGGACCGCGAGGGAGCCAGCCCCAGCATTTT. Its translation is CASSPSGPRGSQPQHF.